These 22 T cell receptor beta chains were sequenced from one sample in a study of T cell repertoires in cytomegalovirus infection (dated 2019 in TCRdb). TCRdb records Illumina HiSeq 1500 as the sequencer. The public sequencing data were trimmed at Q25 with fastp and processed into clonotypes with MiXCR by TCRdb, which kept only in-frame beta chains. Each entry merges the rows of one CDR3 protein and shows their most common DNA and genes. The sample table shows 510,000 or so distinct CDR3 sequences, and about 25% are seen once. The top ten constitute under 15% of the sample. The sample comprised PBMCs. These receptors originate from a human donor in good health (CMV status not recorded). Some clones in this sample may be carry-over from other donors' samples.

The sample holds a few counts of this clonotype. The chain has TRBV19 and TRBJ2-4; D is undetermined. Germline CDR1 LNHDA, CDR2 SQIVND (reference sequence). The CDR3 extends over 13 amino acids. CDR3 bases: TGTGCTACCAGTGACCTCGCCAAAAACATTCAGTACTTC. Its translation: CATSDLAKNIQYF.

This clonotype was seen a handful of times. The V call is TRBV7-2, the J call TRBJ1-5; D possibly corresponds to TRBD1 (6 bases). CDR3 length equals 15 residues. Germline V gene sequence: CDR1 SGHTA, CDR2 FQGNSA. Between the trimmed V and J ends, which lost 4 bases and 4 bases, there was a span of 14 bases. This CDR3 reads CASSYQTGGNQPQHF. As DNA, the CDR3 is TGTGCCAGCAGCTATCAGACAGGAGGGAATCAGCCCCAGCATTTT.

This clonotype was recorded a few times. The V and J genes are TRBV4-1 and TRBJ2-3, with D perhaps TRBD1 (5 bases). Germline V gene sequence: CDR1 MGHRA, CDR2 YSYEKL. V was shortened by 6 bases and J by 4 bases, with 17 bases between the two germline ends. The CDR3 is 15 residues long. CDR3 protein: CASRLRTTQSDTQYF. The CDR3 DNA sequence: TGCGCCAGCAGACTTCGGACAACTCAATCAGATACGCAGTATTTT.

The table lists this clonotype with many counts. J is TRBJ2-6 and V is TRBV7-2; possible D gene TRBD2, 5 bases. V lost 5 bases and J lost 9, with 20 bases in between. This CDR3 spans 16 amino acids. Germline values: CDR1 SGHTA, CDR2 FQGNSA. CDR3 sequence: CASSEAFGRGDNVLTF. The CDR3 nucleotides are TGTGCCAGCAGCGAAGCATTTGGCCGGGGTGACAACGTCCTGACTTTC.

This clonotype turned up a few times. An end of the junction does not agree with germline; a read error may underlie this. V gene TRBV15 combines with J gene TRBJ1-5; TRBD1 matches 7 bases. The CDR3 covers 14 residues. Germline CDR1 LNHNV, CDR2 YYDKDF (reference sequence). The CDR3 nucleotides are TGTGCCACCAGCCGAGACAGGGTTGGGCAGCCCCAGCATTTT. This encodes CATSRDRVGQPQHF.

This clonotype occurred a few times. CDR3 region: CASSHYIREHAEQFF. DNA of the CDR3: TGCGCCAGCAGCCATTATATACGGGAGCACGCTGAGCAGTTCTTC. V usage is TRBV4-1 and J usage is TRBJ2-1; TRBD2 might be the D (6 bases). Germline V CDR1 and CDR2: MGHRA, YSYEKL. The CDR3 sequence is 15 residues long. V was trimmed by 3 bases and J by 9 bases, leaving 18 bases between them.

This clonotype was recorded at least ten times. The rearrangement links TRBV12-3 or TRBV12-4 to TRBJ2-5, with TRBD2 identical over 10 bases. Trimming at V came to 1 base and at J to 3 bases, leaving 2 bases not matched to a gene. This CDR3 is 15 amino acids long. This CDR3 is CASSLGTSGKETQYF. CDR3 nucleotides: TGTGCCAGCAGTTTAGGGACTAGCGGTAAAGAGACCCAGTACTTC.

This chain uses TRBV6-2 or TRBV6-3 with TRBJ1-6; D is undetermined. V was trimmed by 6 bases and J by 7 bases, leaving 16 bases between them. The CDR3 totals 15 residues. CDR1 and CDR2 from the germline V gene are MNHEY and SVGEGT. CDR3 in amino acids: CASSFTSRMNSPLHF. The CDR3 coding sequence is TGTGCCAGCAGCTTTACATCACGGATGAATTCACCCCTCCACTTT.

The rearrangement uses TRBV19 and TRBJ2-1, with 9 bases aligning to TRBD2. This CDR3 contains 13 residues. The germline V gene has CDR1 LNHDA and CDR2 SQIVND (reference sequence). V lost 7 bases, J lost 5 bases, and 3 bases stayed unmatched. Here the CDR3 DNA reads TGTGCCAGTACGGGACTAGCAAACAATGAGCAGTTCTTC. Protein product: CASTGLANNEQFF.

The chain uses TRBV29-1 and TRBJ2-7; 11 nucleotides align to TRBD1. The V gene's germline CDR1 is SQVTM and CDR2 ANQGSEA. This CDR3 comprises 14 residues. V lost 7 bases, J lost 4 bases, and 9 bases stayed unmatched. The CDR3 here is CSAEAGTGGYEQYF. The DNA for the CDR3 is TGCAGCGCCGAAGCCGGGACAGGGGGGTACGAGCAGTACTTC.

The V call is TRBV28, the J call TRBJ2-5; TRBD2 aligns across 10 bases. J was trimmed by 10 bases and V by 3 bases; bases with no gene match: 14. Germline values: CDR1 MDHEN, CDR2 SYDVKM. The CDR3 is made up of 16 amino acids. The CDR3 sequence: CASSFLGAGGPGGQYF. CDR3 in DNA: TGTGCCAGCAGTTTTCTAGGAGCGGGAGGGCCAGGGGGCCAGTACTTC.

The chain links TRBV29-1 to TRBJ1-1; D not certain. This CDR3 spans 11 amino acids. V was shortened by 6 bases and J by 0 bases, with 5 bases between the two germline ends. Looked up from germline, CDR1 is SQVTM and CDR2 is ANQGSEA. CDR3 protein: CSVPVNTEAFF. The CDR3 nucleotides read TGCAGCGTCCCAGTGAACACTGAAGCTTTCTTT. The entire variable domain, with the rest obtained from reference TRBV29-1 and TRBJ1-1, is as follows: SAVISQKPSRDICQRGTSLTIQCQVDSQVTMMFWYRQQPGQSLTLIATANQGSEATYESGFVIDKFPISRPNLTFSTLTVSNMSPEDSSIYLCSVPVNTEAFFGQGTRLTVV.

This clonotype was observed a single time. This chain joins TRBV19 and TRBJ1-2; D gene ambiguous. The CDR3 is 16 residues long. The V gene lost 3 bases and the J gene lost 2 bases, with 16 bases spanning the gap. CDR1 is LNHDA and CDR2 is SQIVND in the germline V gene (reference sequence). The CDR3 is CASSIVGVAQNYGYTF. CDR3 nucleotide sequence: TGTGCCAGTAGTATCGTCGGGGTGGCCCAGAACTATGGCTACACCTTC.

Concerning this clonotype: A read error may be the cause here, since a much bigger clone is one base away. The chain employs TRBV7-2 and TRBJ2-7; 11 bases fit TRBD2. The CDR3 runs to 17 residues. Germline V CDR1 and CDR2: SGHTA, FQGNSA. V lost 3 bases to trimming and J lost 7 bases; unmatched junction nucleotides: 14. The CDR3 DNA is TGTACCAGCAGCTTGTATCCTTTAGCGGGAGGGCCAAGGGAGCAGTACTTC. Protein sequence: CTSSLYPLAGGPREQYF.

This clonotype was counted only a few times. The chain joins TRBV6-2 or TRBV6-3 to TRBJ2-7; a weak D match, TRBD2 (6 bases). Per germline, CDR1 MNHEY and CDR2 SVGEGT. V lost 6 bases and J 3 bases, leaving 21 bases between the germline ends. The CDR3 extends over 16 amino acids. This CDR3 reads CASSRLGGRSFYEQYV. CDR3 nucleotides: TGTGCCAGCAGCCGACTCGGGGGACGCTCTTTCTACGAGCAGTACGTC.

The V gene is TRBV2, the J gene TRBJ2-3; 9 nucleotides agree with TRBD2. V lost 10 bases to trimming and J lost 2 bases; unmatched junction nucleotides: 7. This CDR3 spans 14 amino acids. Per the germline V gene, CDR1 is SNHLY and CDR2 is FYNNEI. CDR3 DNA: TGTGCCAACCGCGGGACTAGCCCCACAGATACGCAGTATTTT. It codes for CANRGTSPTDTQYF.

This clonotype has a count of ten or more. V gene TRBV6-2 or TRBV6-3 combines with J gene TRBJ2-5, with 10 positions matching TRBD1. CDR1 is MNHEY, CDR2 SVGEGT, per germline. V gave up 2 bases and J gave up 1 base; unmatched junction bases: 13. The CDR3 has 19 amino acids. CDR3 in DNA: TGTGCCAGCAGTTACATTCCGGGACAGGGGTTTCGGATCCAAGAGACCCAGTACTTC. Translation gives CASSYIPGQGFRIQETQYF.

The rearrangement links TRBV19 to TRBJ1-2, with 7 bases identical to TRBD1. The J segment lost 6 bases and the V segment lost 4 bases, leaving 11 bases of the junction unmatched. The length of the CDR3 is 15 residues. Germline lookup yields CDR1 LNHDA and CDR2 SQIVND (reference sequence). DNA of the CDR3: TGTGCCAGTAGTAGGGAGGGGGCGCGGTTGAATGGCTACACCTTC. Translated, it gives CASSREGARLNGYTF.

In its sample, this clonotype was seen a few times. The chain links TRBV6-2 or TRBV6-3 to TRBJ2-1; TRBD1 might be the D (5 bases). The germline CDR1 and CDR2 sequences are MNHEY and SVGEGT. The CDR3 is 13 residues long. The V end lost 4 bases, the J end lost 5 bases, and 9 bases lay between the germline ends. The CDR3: CASSWTNNNEQFF. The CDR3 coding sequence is TGTGCCAGCAGTTGGACAAATAACAATGAGCAGTTCTTC.

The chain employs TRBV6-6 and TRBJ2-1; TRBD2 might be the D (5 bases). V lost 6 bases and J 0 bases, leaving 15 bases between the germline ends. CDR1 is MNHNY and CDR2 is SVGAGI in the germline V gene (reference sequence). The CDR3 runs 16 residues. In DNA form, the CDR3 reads TGTGCCAGCAGCAACGAGGGAATTCGCTCCTACAATGAGCAGTTCTTC. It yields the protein CASSNEGIRSYNEQFF.

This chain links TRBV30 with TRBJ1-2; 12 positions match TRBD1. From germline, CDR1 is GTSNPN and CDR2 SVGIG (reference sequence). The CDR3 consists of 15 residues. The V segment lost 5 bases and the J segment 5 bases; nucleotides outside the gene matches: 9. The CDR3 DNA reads TGTGCCTGGGTATCCGGGACAGGGGGCTGGTATGGCTACACCTTC. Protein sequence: CAWVSGTGGWYGYTF.

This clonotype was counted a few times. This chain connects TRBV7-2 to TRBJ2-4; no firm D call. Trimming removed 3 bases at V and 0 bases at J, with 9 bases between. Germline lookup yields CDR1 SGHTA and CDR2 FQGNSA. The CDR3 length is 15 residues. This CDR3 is CASSLTGVAKNIQYF. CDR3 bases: TGTGCCAGCAGCTTGACTGGTGTAGCCAAAAACATTCAGTACTTC.